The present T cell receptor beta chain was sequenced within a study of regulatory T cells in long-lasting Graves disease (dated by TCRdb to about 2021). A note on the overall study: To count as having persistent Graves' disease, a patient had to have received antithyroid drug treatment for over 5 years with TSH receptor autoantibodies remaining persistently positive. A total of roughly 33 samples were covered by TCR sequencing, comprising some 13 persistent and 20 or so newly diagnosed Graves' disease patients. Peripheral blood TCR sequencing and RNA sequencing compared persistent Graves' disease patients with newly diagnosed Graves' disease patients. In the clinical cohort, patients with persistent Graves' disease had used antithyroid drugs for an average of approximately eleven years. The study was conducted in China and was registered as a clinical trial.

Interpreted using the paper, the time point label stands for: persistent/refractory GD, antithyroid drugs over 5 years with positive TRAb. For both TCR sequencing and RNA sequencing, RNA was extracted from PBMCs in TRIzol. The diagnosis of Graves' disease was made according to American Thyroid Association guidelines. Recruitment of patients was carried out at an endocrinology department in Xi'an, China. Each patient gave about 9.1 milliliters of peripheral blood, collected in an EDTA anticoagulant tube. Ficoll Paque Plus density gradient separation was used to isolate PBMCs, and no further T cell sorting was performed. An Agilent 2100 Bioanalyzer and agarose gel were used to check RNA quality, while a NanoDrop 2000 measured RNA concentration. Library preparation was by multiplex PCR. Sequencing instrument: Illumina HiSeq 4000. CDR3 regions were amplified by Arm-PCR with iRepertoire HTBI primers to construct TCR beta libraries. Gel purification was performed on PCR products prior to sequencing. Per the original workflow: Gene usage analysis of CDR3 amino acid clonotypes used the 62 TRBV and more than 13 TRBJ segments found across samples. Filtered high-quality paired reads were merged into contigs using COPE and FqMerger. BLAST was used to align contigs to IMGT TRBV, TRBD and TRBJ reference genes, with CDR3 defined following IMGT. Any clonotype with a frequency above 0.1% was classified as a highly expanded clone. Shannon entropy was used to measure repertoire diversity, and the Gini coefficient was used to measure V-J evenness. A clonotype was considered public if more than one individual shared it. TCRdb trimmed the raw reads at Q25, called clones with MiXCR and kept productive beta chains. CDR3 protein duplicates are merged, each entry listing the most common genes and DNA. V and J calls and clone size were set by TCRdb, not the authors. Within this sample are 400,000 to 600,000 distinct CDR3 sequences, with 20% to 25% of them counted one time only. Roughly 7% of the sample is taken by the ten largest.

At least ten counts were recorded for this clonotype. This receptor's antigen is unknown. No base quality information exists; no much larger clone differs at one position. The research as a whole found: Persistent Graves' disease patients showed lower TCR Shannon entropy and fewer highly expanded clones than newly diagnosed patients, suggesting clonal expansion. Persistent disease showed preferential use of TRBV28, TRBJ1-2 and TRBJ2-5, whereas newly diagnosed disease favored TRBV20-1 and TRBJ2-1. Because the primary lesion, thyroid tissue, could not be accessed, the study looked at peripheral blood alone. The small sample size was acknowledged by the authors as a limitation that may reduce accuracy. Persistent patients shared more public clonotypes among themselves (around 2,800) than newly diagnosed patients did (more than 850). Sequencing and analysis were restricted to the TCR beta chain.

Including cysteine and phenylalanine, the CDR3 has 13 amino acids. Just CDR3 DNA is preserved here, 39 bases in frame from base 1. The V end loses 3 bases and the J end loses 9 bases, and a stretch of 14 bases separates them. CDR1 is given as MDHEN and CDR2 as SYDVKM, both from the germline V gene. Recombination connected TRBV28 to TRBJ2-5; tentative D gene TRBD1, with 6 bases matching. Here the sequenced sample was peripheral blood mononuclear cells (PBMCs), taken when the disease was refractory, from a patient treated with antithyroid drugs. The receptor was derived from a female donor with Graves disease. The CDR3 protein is CASSFRHEGAQYF. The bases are TGTGCCAGCAGTTTCCGCCATGAGGGGGCCCAGTACTTC.